What follows are 7 T cell receptor beta chains derived from one specimen sequenced in a study of blood T cells in healthy people across ages. Alongside a J-beta primer mix, a sample-barcoded 5' primer served in a second PCR lasting roughly 7 to 11 cycles. TCRdb passed the 5' RACE reads through MiXCR, listing each CDR3 protein once. The sample contains around 1,800,000 distinct CDR3 sequences, about 39% of which appear only once. The sequencing sample was made of blood. The receptor set was obtained from a human donor in good health.

The chain uses TRBV4-3 and TRBJ1-1; TRBD1 matches at 7 bases. This CDR3 comprises 15 residues. Germline V gene sequence: CDR1 LGHNA, CDR2 YSLEER. With V trimmed by 4 bases and J by 5 bases, 10 bases remained unmatched. CDR3 coding DNA: TGCGCCAGCAGCCCACAGAGACAGGGTCTAACTGAAGCTTTCTTT. Protein: CASSPQRQGLTEAFF.

This chain joins TRBV3-1 and TRBJ2-4; unclear D gene. The assigned J gene may be wrong: the sequence end matches TRBJ2-5 better. The CDR3 consists of 11 residues. In germline, CDR1 is LGHDT, CDR2 YNNKEL (reference sequence). The DNA of the CDR3 is TGTGCCAGCAGCCTGCTTAGGACCCAGTACTTC. Protein product: CASSLLRTQYF.

The sample holds a few counts of this clonotype. CDR3 coding DNA: TGTGCCAGCAGTTACGAGGGGGGCAGATTAGCGACTGAAGCTTTCTTT. Its protein product is CASSYEGGRLATEAFF. The chain joins TRBV6-5 to TRBJ1-1, with D possibly TRBD1 on 6 matching bases. Per germline, CDR1 MNHEY and CDR2 SVGAGI. The CDR3 length is 16 residues. V gave up 2 bases and J gave up 5 bases, with 18 bases separating them.

This clonotype occurred many times. The rearrangement uses TRBV6-5 and TRBJ2-7; the match to TRBD2 covers 8 bases. Germline V gene sequence: CDR1 MNHEY, CDR2 SVGAGI. With V trimmed by 0 bases and J by 7 bases, 2 bases remained unmatched. The CDR3 extends over 13 amino acids. CDR3 sequence (DNA): TGTGCCAGCAGTTACTCCGGGGGGGGAGAGCAGTACTTC. It translates to CASSYSGGGEQYF.

This rearrangement joins TRBV12-3 or TRBV12-4 to TRBJ2-5; 11 positions agree with TRBD2. The CDR3 runs 16 residues. The trim removed 3 bases at V and 3 bases at J, leaving 6 bases unmatched. The CDR3 DNA follows: TGTGCCAGCAGTTTGCCTAGCGGGGGGAATGAAGAGACCCAGTACTTC. It encodes CASSLPSGGNEETQYF.

A few counts support this clonotype. The rearrangement joins TRBV7-9 to TRBJ2-3; the D is unclear. V was pared by 8 bases and J by 0 bases, with 15 bases between. Germline V gives CDR1 SEHNR, CDR2 FQNEAQ (reference sequence). The CDR3 length is 15 residues. This CDR3 is CASAPQERSTDTQYF. CDR3 coding DNA: TGTGCCAGCGCCCCCCAGGAAAGGAGCACAGATACGCAGTATTTT.

This clonotype was observed a handful of times. The V gene is TRBV5-1, the J gene TRBJ2-3; D might be TRBD1 (6 bases). Trimming left V 2 bases short and J 4 bases short, with 17 bases between. The CDR3 sequence is 16 residues long. The germline CDR1 and CDR2 sequences are SGHRS and YFSETQ. CDR3 protein: CASSLTTGLLADTQYF. CDR3 nucleotide sequence: TGCGCCAGCAGCTTAACTACAGGGTTATTGGCAGATACGCAGTATTTT.